This TCR beta chain stems from a study of shared clonotypes between healthy human individuals. This clone was seen repeatedly, ten times or more. The antigen remains unidentified. This sample includes further DNA sequences coding for the same CDR3. General study results and limits: A handful of donors shared roughly 5% of their naive CD4 clonotypes. The researchers took only blood, and tissue repertoires probably look different.

V lost 3 bases to trimming and J lost 2 bases, with 7 bases between them. The germline V gene has CDR1 KGHSH and CDR2 LQKENI. The CDR3 is made up of 13 amino acids. TCRdb's table, derived via immunoSEQ multiplex PCR, lists solely in-frame clones and lacks some. The sample shows about 230,000 clones, just over 65% of them seen only once. Every donor, a Caucasian adult, lived in Nashville, Tennessee. The chain combines TRBV18 with TRBJ1-2, with a tentative D call TRBD1 (6 bases). Sequenced input: memory CD4+ T cells sorted from blood. Subset noted: CD45RA-negative fraction. The TCR sequence derives from a man aged 30 to 45 in good health. The CDR3 spells CASSPQGNYGYTF. The CDR3 DNA is TGTGCCAGCTCACCCCAGGGGAACTATGGCTACACCTTC.